Detailed here is one TCR beta chain. The V gene end was trimmed by 3 bases and the J gene end by 5 bases; junction bases not matched to a gene: 3. This CDR3 comprises 13 residues. The data are from a study of blood T cell repertoires in COVID-19. As for the study in general: Some COVID-19 samples were acute and others convalescent; all came from the United States, Italy and Spain. T cells, B-cell-depleted T cells, or PBMCs provided the cDNA or gDNA that served as material.

As originally analysed: Amplification from reference gene primers served as the basis for estimated nucleated cell counts. Sequencing was performed with immunoSEQ multiplex PCR; in TCRdb, only in-frame clones are kept and a portion is missing. V and J calls and clone size come straight from that table; D and trimming were deduced from the DNA. The repertoire consists of roughly 300,000 clones, with 85% occurring once and the leading ten covering 13%. This clonotype originated in a human donor in a cohort sampled during active COVID-19. V and J are TRBV12-3 or TRBV12-4 and TRBJ2-5; 7 bases match TRBD2. The source material was peripheral blood. The CDR3 sequence is CASSFGLDETQYF. Here the CDR3 DNA reads TGTGCCAGCAGTTTCGGACTAGACGAGACCCAGTACTTC.